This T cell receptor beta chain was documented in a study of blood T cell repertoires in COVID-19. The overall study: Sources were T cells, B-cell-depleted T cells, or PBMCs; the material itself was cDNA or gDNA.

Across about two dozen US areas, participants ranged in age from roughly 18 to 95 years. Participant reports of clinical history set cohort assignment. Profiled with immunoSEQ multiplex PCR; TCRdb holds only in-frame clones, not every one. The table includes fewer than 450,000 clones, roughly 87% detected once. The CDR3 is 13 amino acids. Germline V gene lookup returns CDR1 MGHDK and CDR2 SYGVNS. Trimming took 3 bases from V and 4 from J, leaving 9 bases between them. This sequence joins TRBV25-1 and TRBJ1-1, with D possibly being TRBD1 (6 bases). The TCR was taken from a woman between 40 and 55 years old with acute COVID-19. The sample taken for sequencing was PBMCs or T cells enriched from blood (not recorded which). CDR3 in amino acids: CASSDTGITEAFF. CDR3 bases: TGTGCCAGCAGTGACACAGGGATCACTGAAGCTTTCTTT.